This TCR beta chain was captured in a study of T cell responses to AZD1222 COVID-19 vaccine. The CDR3 is 15 amino acids. The ends were cut back, 0 bases at V and 0 bases at J, with 3 bases in the middle. CDR1 and CDR2 (germline): SGHTA, FQGNSA. Overall study results and limits: Close to half of spike-specific TCRs reportedly recognize unmutated variant regions. The donors showed a predominance of white British ancestry and of females, with possible underestimation of clonal diversity.

This clone was seen just once. Its target is unknown. Some clones are missing from TCRdb's copy, which holds only in-frame ones; the method was immunoSEQ multiplex PCR. The repertoire consists of about 97,000 clones, with 85% to 90% occurring once and the leading ten covering 6% to 8%. The sample in question was peripheral blood, obtained on day 0 of AZD1222 vaccination. The rearrangement uses TRBV7-2 and TRBJ1-6; D gene ambiguous. The sequence came from an adult in good health. The CDR3 nucleotides read TGTGCCAGCAGCTTAGCGCCCTCCTATAATTCACCCCTCCACTTT. It codes for CASSLAPSYNSPLHF.